What follows are 26 T cell receptor beta chains derived from one specimen sequenced in a study of cytomegalovirus exposure and HLA in healthy donors. Primers: 60 Vbeta forward and 13 Jbeta reverse. Using immunoSEQ multiplex PCR, the repertoire was profiled, and TCRdb retains in-frame clones only, with some absent. The repertoire includes about 120,000 clones, around 74% of them detected once, and 25% to 35% sits in the top ten. Source material: PBMCs. The receptors come from a man aged 60 to 69 in good health and CMV-seropositive.

This clone was counted only a few times. The gene calls are TRBV27 and TRBJ2-3; 8 bases are shared with TRBD2. The CDR3 has 18 residues. The V segment lost 2 bases and the J segment 6 bases; nucleotides outside the gene matches: 16. Germline CDR1 reads MNHEY; CDR2 reads SMNVEV (reference sequence). CDR3 bases: TGTGCCAGCAGTTTACCCATGGGGGAAGCGGGGGCTAGTGATACGCAGTATTTT. This encodes CASSLPMGEAGASDTQYF.

The J gene is TRBJ1-2, the V gene TRBV28; no clear D. V gave up 5 bases and J gave up 3 bases, with 16 bases separating them. The CDR3 extends over 15 amino acids. Per the germline V gene, CDR1 is MDHEN and CDR2 is SYDVKM. In nucleotides, the CDR3 is TGTGCCAGCAGTCCCGGCGCTGGGAGAGACTATGGCTACACCTTC. Protein product: CASSPGAGRDYGYTF.

The V and J genes are TRBV18 and TRBJ1-1, with TRBD1 as a possible D gene (6 bases). The CDR3 has 17 residues. V was trimmed by 5 bases and J by 1 base, leaving 20 bases between them. Germline lookup yields CDR1 KGHSH and CDR2 LQKENI. The CDR3 DNA is TGTGCCAGCTCAGAGGGAAACCCTAGACAGGAGAACACTGAAGCTTTCTTT. It encodes CASSEGNPRQENTEAFF. Combining the CDR3 with reference TRBV18 and TRBJ1-1 gives the whole variable domain NAGVMQNPRHLVRRRGQEARLRCSPMKGHSHVYWYRQLPEEGLKFMVYLQKENIIDESGMPKERFSAEFPKEGPSILRIQQVVRGDSAAYFCASSEGNPRQENTEAFFGQGTRLTVV.

The chain has TRBV6-4 and TRBJ2-2; D not resolved. The CDR3 has 15 residues. In germline, CDR1 is MRHNA, CDR2 SNTAGT. The V end was cut by 0 bases, the J end by 2 bases, with 7 bases between. The CDR3 reads CASSDSADNTGELFF. The CDR3 region has the DNA TGTGCCAGCAGTGACTCGGCCGATAACACCGGGGAGCTGTTTTTT.

The CDR3 region has the DNA TGTGCCAGCAGTTTTTCCGTATGGCGGGGAGGGGATACGCAGTATTTT. Protein sequence: CASSFSVWRGGDTQYF. The chain is built from TRBV7-9 and TRBJ2-3; 7 bases are a match to TRBD2. Germline V gives CDR1 SEHNR, CDR2 FQNEAQ (reference sequence). The CDR3 contains 16 residues. V lost 6 bases, J lost 6 bases, and 15 bases stayed unmatched.

V usage is TRBV15 and J usage is TRBJ2-1, with no clear D. Germline V gives CDR1 LNHNV, CDR2 YYDKDF (reference sequence). The V end was cut by 1 base, the J end by 5 bases, with 15 bases between. This CDR3 is built from 16 residues. DNA of the CDR3: TGTGCCACCAGCAGAGGAAAAACTACTTCGGACAATGAGCAGTTCTTC. This gives the protein CATSRGKTTSDNEQFF.

This sequence joins TRBV7-3 and TRBJ2-3, with 7 bases identical to TRBD2. The CDR3 runs 15 residues. Germline CDR1 and CDR2: SGHTA and FQGTGA. With V trimmed by 1 base and J by 7 bases, 8 bases remained unmatched. The CDR3 DNA reads as TGTGCCAGCAGCTTAAGCGGCGGGAGTGGAAATACGCAGTATTTT. It specifies CASSLSGGSGNTQYF.

This rearrangement joins TRBV7-3 to TRBJ2-3; D gene unclear. V was clipped by 5 bases and J by 6 bases, with 15 bases between them. From germline, CDR1 is SGHTA and CDR2 FQGTGA. The CDR3 consists of 14 residues. CDR3 bases: TGTGCCAGCAGCCCGGTCGGTGCCTCGGATACGCAGTATTTT. This translates into CASSPVGASDTQYF.

The chain is built from TRBV6-1 and TRBJ1-1; unclear D gene. The CDR3 length is 13 residues. Germline CDR1 is MNHNS and CDR2 is SASEGT. With 2 bases removed from V and 0 bases from J, the gap between germline ends came to 4 bases. CDR3 bases: TGTGCCAGCAGTGAACGGGTGAACACTGAAGCTTTCTTT. Protein product: CASSERVNTEAFF.

The V call is TRBV27, the J call TRBJ1-1, with D possibly TRBD1 on 5 matching bases. Germline V gene lookup returns CDR1 MNHEY and CDR2 SMNVEV (reference sequence). Trimming removed 5 bases at V and 4 bases at J, with 17 bases between. The CDR3 has 15 residues. The CDR3 DNA reads as TGTGCCAGCAGTCTTTCGGGGGGAATGAGCACTGAAGCTTTCTTT. This encodes CASSLSGGMSTEAFF.

This chain joins TRBV5-1 and TRBJ1-2; possibly TRBD1 for D (5 bases). The CDR3 has 15 amino acids. The germline V gene encodes CDR1 SGHRS and CDR2 YFSETQ. V lost 4 bases and J lost 0, with 13 bases in between. Here the CDR3 reads CASSPGGGSNYGYTF. The CDR3 nucleotides are TGCGCCAGCAGCCCGGGGGGGGGATCTAACTATGGCTACACCTTC.

This rearrangement joins TRBV5-1 to TRBJ1-4, with TRBD1 identical over 8 bases. The CDR3 extends over 17 amino acids. With 0 bases clipped from V and 0 bases from J, the junction kept 4 bases outside the gene matches. Germline CDR1 reads SGHRS; CDR2 reads YFSETQ. In DNA, the CDR3 is TGCGCCAGCAGCTTGGTCGGACAGGGCGCAACTAATGAAAAACTGTTTTTT. Its protein product is CASSLVGQGATNEKLFF.

The chain has TRBV5-6 and TRBJ2-1; no firm D call. The V end lost 2 bases, the J end lost 8 bases, and 8 bases lay between the germline ends. The CDR3 contains 12 residues. The germline gives CDR1 SGHDT, CDR2 YYEEEE. The CDR3 spells CASSLVGDEQFF. CDR3 DNA sequence: TGTGCCAGCAGCTTAGTGGGCGATGAGCAGTTCTTC.

This clone was recorded only once. This chain connects TRBV7-9 to TRBJ1-2; 11 bases agree with TRBD1. In germline, CDR1 is SEHNR, CDR2 FQNEAQ (reference sequence). This CDR3 is 14 amino acids long. The J segment lost 4 bases and the V segment lost 5 bases, leaving 3 bases of the junction unmatched. This CDR3 reads CASSTGTGGYGYTF. The CDR3 DNA follows: TGTGCCAGCAGCACCGGGACAGGGGGCTATGGCTACACCTTC. Variable domain in full (rest from reference TRBV7-9 and TRBJ1-2): DTGVSQNPRHKITKRGQNVTFRCDPISEHNRLYWYRQTLGQGPEFLTYFQNEAQLEKSRLLSDRFSAERPKGSFSTLEIQRTEQGDSAMYLCASSTGTGGYGYTFGSGTRLTVV.

The chain has TRBV7-9 and TRBJ1-2; 7 bases match TRBD1. The CDR3 is made up of 13 amino acids. J gave up 6 bases and V 4 bases, and 5 bases lay outside the gene matches. The V gene's germline CDR1 is SEHNR and CDR2 FQNEAQ (reference sequence). CDR3 amino acids: CASSSQGFNGYTF. CDR3 DNA: TGTGCCAGCAGCTCACAGGGGTTTAATGGCTACACCTTC. The entire variable domain, with the rest obtained from reference TRBV7-9 and TRBJ1-2, is as follows: DTGVSQNPRHKITKRGQNVTFRCDPISEHNRLYWYRQTLGQGPEFLTYFQNEAQLEKSRLLSDRFSAERPKGSFSTLEIQRTEQGDSAMYLCASSSQGFNGYTFGSGTRLTVV.

The table lists this clone with a few counts. The chain is built from TRBV29-1 and TRBJ2-3; TRBD2 matches at 7 bases. The ends lost 7 bases at V and 2 bases at J; junction bases unmatched: 9. Germline V gene lookup returns CDR1 SQVTM and CDR2 ANQGSEA. The CDR3 is 14 amino acids. The CDR3 loop reads CSAKLAPNTDTQYF. CDR3 bases: TGCAGCGCTAAACTAGCGCCGAACACAGATACGCAGTATTTT.

The rearrangement joins TRBV11-3 to TRBJ1-3, with D unclear. The V gene lost 2 bases and the J gene lost 0 bases, with 8 bases spanning the gap. The CDR3 covers 15 residues. Germline CDR1 reads SGHNT; CDR2 reads YENEEA. CDR3 region: CASSLTYGSGNTIYF. The CDR3 DNA reads TGTGCCAGCAGCTTAACCTATGGCTCTGGAAACACCATATATTTT.

The table lists this clone with a few counts. The genes are TRBV18 and TRBJ1-1, with D perhaps TRBD1 (6 bases). V gave up 3 bases and J gave up 4 bases, with 18 bases separating them. CDR3 length: 16 residues. The V gene's germline CDR1 is KGHSH and CDR2 LQKENI. CDR3 region: CASSPVGQRVGTEAFF. The CDR3 DNA reads TGTGCCAGCTCACCGGTCGGACAGAGAGTGGGCACTGAAGCTTTCTTT.

This chain links TRBV4-1 with TRBJ1-2; the D is unclear. There are 14 residues in the CDR3. V dropped 1 base and J dropped 3 bases, with 9 bases sitting between them. Germline CDR1 is MGHRA and CDR2 is YSYEKL. CDR3 protein: CASSQARIDYGYTF. CDR3 coding DNA: TGCGCCAGCAGCCAAGCCAGGATAGACTATGGCTACACCTTC.

The CDR3 sequence: CASSAGWDSNTEAFF. CDR3 DNA sequence: TGTGCCAGCAGTGCAGGGTGGGATTCCAACACTGAAGCTTTCTTT. The rearrangement links TRBV2 to TRBJ1-1, with D possibly matching TRBD1 (5 bases). The CDR3 has 15 residues. Trimming removed 4 bases at V and 2 bases at J, with 14 bases between. Looked up from germline, CDR1 is SNHLY and CDR2 is FYNNEI.

The DNA for the CDR3 is TGCGCCAGCAGCTTTTCAGGGGGCAACGACGGAAACACCATATATTTT. The encoded protein is CASSFSGGNDGNTIYF. The V and J genes are TRBV5-1 and TRBJ1-3, with 8 bases aligning to TRBD1. The junction had 8 bases not matched to a gene; V was cut back by 2 bases and J by 4 bases. Germline CDR1 is SGHRS and CDR2 is YFSETQ. The CDR3 spans 16 residues.

This rearrangement joins TRBV6-5 to TRBJ2-7; tentative D call: TRBD1 (5 bases). Germline V gives CDR1 MNHEY, CDR2 SVGAGI. There are 15 residues in the CDR3. V shed 0 bases and J shed 1 base, with 10 bases lying between them. This CDR3 is CASSYSRTSSYEQYF. CDR3 nucleotide sequence: TGTGCCAGCAGTTACTCCAGGACATCGTCCTACGAGCAGTACTTC.

The chain has TRBV18 and TRBJ2-7, with TRBD2 identical over 14 bases. CDR1 is KGHSH, CDR2 LQKENI, per germline. Unmatched junction bases numbered 6, after V lost 4 bases and J lost 4 bases. The CDR3 loop spans 16 amino acids. The CDR3 loop reads CASSLAGTSGRYEQYF. The DNA for the CDR3 is TGTGCCAGCTCACTCGCCGGGACTAGCGGGAGATACGAGCAGTACTTC. The whole variable domain, filled in from reference TRBV18 and TRBJ2-7, reads NAGVMQNPRHLVRRRGQEARLRCSPMKGHSHVYWYRQLPEEGLKFMVYLQKENIIDESGMPKERFSAEFPKEGPSILRIQQVVRGDSAAYFCASSLAGTSGRYEQYFGPGTRLTVT.

This sequence joins TRBV19 and TRBJ2-7; TRBD2 might be the D (5 bases). V was cut by 2 bases and J by 6 bases, with 14 bases left in between. Germline V gene sequence: CDR1 LNHDA, CDR2 SQIVND (reference sequence). This CDR3 has 14 amino acids. The CDR3 spells CASSIPGKTGEQYF. CDR3 nucleotides: TGTGCCAGTAGTATACCCGGGAAAACGGGCGAGCAGTACTTC. Full variable domain (rest looked up from reference TRBV19 and TRBJ2-7): DGGITQSPKYLFRKEGQNVTLSCEQNLNHDAMYWYRQDPGQGLRLIYYSQIVNDFQKGDIAEGYSVSREKKESFPLTVTSAQKNPTAFYLCASSIPGKTGEQYFGPGTRLTVT.

The rearrangement links TRBV7-8 to TRBJ1-2, with D perhaps matching TRBD1 (5 bases). With 4 bases removed from V and 0 bases from J, the gap between germline ends came to 21 bases. The germline CDR1 and CDR2 sequences are SGHVS and FQNEAQ. The CDR3 is made up of 18 amino acids. The CDR3 loop reads CASSSWLTWTLANYGYTF. The CDR3 DNA sequence: TGTGCCAGCAGCTCGTGGCTTACGTGGACACTTGCTAACTATGGCTACACCTTC.

The V gene is TRBV6-5, the J gene TRBJ2-7; the match to TRBD2 covers 10 bases. The V gene's germline CDR1 is MNHEY and CDR2 SVGAGI. Unmatched junction bases numbered 7, after V lost 2 bases and J lost 6 bases. This CDR3 region has 15 residues. CDR3 nucleotides: TGTGCCAGCAGTTACCGCACTAGCGGGAACCCCGAGCAGTACTTC. It translates to CASSYRTSGNPEQYF.